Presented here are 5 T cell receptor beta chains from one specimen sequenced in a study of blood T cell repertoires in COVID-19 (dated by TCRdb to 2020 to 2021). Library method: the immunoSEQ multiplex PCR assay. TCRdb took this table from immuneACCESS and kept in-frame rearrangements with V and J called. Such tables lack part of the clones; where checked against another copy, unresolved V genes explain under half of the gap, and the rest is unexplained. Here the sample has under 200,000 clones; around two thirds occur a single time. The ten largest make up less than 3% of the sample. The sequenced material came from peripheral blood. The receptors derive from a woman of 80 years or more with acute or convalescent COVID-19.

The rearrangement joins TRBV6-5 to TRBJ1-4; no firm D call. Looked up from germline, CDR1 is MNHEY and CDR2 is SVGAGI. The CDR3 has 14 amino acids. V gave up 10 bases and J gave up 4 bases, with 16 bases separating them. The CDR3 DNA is TGTGCCACGAGATCCGCGGGTGATAATGAAAAACTGTTTTTT. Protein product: CATRSAGDNEKLFF.

CDR3 nucleotides: TGTGCCAGCAGCTTAGCCGTCGAGCAGTACTTC. Translation: CASSLAVEQYF. The chain combines TRBV7-9 with TRBJ2-7, with D unclear. The V end lost 0 bases, the J end lost 6 bases, and 3 bases lay between the germline ends. The CDR3 is 11 amino acids. Germline lookup yields CDR1 SEHNR and CDR2 FQNEAQ (reference sequence).

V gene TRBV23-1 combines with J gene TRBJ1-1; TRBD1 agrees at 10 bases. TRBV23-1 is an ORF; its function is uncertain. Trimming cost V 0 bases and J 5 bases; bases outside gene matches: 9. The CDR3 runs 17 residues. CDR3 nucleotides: TGCGCCAGCAGTCAATCTAAAGGGACAGGGGAAGGAACTGAAGCTTTCTTT. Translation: CASSQSKGTGEGTEAFF.

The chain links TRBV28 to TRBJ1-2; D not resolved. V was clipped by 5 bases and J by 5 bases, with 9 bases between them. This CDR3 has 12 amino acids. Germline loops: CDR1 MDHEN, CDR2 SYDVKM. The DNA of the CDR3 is TGTGCCAGCAGTCTAGCCCTATATGGCTACACCTTC. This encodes CASSLALYGYTF.

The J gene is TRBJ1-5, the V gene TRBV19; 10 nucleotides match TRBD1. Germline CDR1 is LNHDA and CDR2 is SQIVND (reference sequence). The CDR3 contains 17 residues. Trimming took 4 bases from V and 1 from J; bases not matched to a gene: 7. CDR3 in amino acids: CASSSGTGERSNQPQHF. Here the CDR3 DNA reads TGTGCCAGTAGTAGCGGGACAGGGGAAAGGAGCAATCAGCCCCAGCATTTT.